The entry that follows covers one T cell receptor (beta chain) sequence. The data were taken from a study of T cell responses to AZD1222 COVID-19 vaccine. Clones were sequenced by immunoSEQ multiplex PCR, and TCRdb holds only the in-frame ones, with some missing. The sample contains around 190,000 clones, more than 85% of which appear only once. This CDR3 is 13 amino acids long. V gave up 4 bases and J gave up 6 bases, with 12 bases separating them. Germline V CDR1 and CDR2: MGHDK, SYGVNS. The chain is built from TRBV25-1 and TRBJ1-2, with a weak D call TRBD1 (5 bases). The TCR sequence derives from an adult who received the AZD1222 COVID-19 vaccine. Sequences were derived from peripheral blood, sampled 28 days after the second AZD1222 dose. CDR3 sequence: CASSVAGRHGYTF. Here the CDR3 DNA reads TGTGCCAGCAGTGTGGCAGGGAGACATGGCTACACCTTC.